A selection of T cell receptor beta chains follows, all from one sample in a study of cytomegalovirus exposure and HLA in healthy donors. Sequencing was performed with immunoSEQ multiplex PCR; in TCRdb, only in-frame clones are kept and a portion is missing. The sample has over 150,000 clones, roughly four fifths seen once. The sample was PBMCs. These receptors were collected from a man aged 50-59 years in good health and CMV-seronegative. Each CDR3 is given with its conserved first and last residue. D genes are given only for firm matches. Not every row has a clone size; where given, it reads once, few, many or a size class.

. | TRBD1 | TRBJ2-7 | 16 | TRBV7-9 | TGTGCCAGCAGCCCTAACGCCGGGACAGGGAACTACGAGCAGTACTTC | CASSPNAGTGNYEQYF
. | TRBD1 | TRBJ2-7 | 14 | TRBV5-1 | TGCGCCAGCAGCTTCAACCCCAGGGGGTACGAGCAGTACTTC | CASSFNPRGYEQYF
. | TRBD2 | TRBJ2-3 | 16 | TRBV7-9 | TGTGCCAGCAGCCTGGGACTAGCAACGCCGAGGGATACGCAGTATTTT | CASSLGLATPRDTQYF
. | . | TRBJ2-5 | 14 | TRBV21-1 | TGTGCCCACTTGACAGGGGGCTGTGAAGAGACCCAGTACTTC | CAHLTGGCEETQYF
. | TRBD2 | TRBJ2-2 | 16 | TRBV4-1 | TGCGCCAGCAGCCAGGCTGCGGGGGTGCGCACCGGGGAGCTGTTTTTT | CASSQAAGVRTGELFF
. | . | TRBJ2-3 | 13 | TRBV13 | TGTGCCAGCTTGAGGCGGTCCACAGATACGCAGTATTTT | CASLRRSTDTQYF
few | . | TRBJ2-6 | 14 | TRBV5-6 | TGTGCCAGCAGCGACGGGGCTGGGGCCAACGTCCTGACTTTC | CASSDGAGANVLTF
. | . | TRBJ2-7 | 15 | TRBV10-3 | TGTGCCATCAGTGCGGCGGCTTCGAGCTCCTACGAGCAGTACTTC | CAISAAASSSYEQYF
. | TRBD1 | TRBJ2-5 | 14 | TRBV7-2 | TGTGCCAGCAGCCTAGACAGGGGTAAAAAGACCCAGTACTTC | CASSLDRGKKTQYF
. | . | TRBJ2-4 | 14 | TRBV5-1 | TGCGCCAGCAGGCAGAACTCGGCGGGGAACATTCAGTACTTC | CASRQNSAGNIQYF
once | . | TRBJ2-4 | 14 | TRBV18 | TGTGCCAGCTCACCTAGCGGTGCCAAAAACATTCAGTACTTC | CASSPSGAKNIQYF
. | TRBD1 | TRBJ1-1 | 11 | TRBV10-3 | TGTGCCATCAGGGAGACAGGGTTGGCTTTCTTT | CAIRETGLAFF
once | . | TRBJ2-5 | 14 | TRBV11-2 | TGTGCCAGCAGCTTAGGAGCGTTACAAGAGACCCAGTACTTC | CASSLGALQETQYF
. | . | TRBJ1-1 | 12 | TRBV15 | TGTGCCACCAGCAGAGCGGACACTGAAGCTTTCTTT | CATSRADTEAFF
. | . | TRBJ1-1 | 16 | TRBV30 | TGTGCCTGGAGTGTAGGACAGCGAACTATGAACACTGAAGCTTTCTTT | CAWSVGQRTMNTEAFF
. | . | TRBJ1-3 | 15 | TRBV4-1 | TGCGCCAGCAGCCAGTTCCAAGAGGCGGGAAACACCATATATTTT | CASSQFQEAGNTIYF
. | TRBD1 | TRBJ1-3 | 12 | TRBV18 | TGTGCCAACCGGGACAGTGGAAACACCATATATTTT | CANRDSGNTIYF
. | . | TRBJ2-2 | 14 | TRBV4-3 | TGCGCCAGCAGCCAAACGACTAACTCCGGCGGGCTGTTTTTT | CASSQTTNSGGLFF
. | . | TRBJ2-7 | 15 | TRBV4-2 | TGTGCCAGCAGCCAAGAACAACGATACTCCTACGAGCAGTACTTC | CASSQEQRYSYEQYF
. | . | TRBJ2-1 | 15 | TRBV6-6 | TGTGCCAGCAGTCCGACTAGTTCTGCCTACAATGAGCAGTTCTTC | CASSPTSSAYNEQFF
. | . | TRBJ2-1 | 15 | TRBV27 | TGTGCCAGCACCCCCCTCTTGGCGGGGAGGCATGAGCAGTTCTTC | CASTPLLAGRHEQFF
. | . | TRBJ2-7 | 13 | TRBV28 | TGTGCCACCATGAGGGGGAACTCCTACGAGCAGTACTTC | CATMRGNSYEQYF
. | TRBD1 | TRBJ1-2 | 16 | TRBV7-3 | TGTGCCAGCAGCTCTCAGGACACCCCAGGGGGTTATGGCTACACCTTC | CASSSQDTPGGYGYTF
. | . | TRBJ1-6 | 15 | TRBV10-3 | TGTGCCATCAGTGAAGGGGGGGGCCTAAATTCACCCCTCCACTTT | CAISEGGGLNSPLHF
. | TRBD1 | TRBJ2-3 | 19 | TRBV7-2 | TGTGCCAGCAGCCCTGGCCGGGACAGGGCATTGTTTGGCACAGATACGCAGTATTTT | CASSPGRDRALFGTDTQYF
. | . | TRBJ1-1 | 16 | TRBV27 | TGTGCCAGCAGTTTAAGGGGTGGGGTCGTCAACGCTGAAGCTTTCTTT | CASSLRGGVVNAEAFF
. | . | TRBJ2-7 | 11 | TRBV2 | TGTGCCAGCAGCCACTCCTACGAGCAGTACTTC | CASSHSYEQYF
. | TRBD1 | TRBJ2-3 | 14 | TRBV18 | TGTGCCAGCGCACGACAGGGAAACACAGATACGCAGTATTTT | CASARQGNTDTQYF
once | . | TRBJ1-2 | 15 | TRBV19 | TGTGCCAGTAGGGATCAGGGAAGGCAAAACTATGGCTACACCTTC | CASRDQGRQNYGYTF
few | . | TRBJ2-3 | 17 | TRBV7-3 | TGTGCCAGCAGCTCTCACCTCAGCGGTCTCGGCACAGATACGCAGTATTTT | CASSSHLSGLGTDTQYF
. | TRBD1 | TRBJ2-1 | 15 | TRBV6-5 | TGTGCCAGCAGTTCATGGACAGGGACTGGCAATGAGCAGTTCTTC | CASSSWTGTGNEQFF
. | . | TRBJ2-7 | 15 | TRBV14 | TGTGCCAGCAGCCAAGACCTCACGAGAGGTTACGAGCAGTACTTC | CASSQDLTRGYEQYF
. | TRBD1 | TRBJ2-1 | 16 | TRBV27 | TGTGCCAGCAGTATGCCAACAGGGGGCTCCTACAATGAGCAGTTCTTC | CASSMPTGGSYNEQFF
. | TRBD2 | TRBJ2-1 | 16 | TRBV7-8 | TGTGCCAGCAGCTTGGGTAGCGGGGCCCCCTACAATGAGCAGTTCTTC | CASSLGSGAPYNEQFF